The source of this T cell receptor beta chain is a study of cytomegalovirus exposure and HLA in healthy donors. Study-level background: Early released data had around 89 million unique TCRs, all coming from HLA-typed donors.

After removal of 6 bases from V and 2 bases from J, the junction contained 5 bases not matched to a gene. This CDR3 comprises 14 residues. Per the germline V gene, CDR1 is WNHNN and CDR2 is SYGVQD (reference sequence). Study-level findings and limits: CMV serostatus alone was available as immune exposure information. Cytomegalovirus-associated status was assigned to 150 to 200 TCR beta chains. Per a prior analysis, the majority of TCR beta V segments were productive roughly 87% or roughly 30% of the time.

It was with 60 Vbeta and 13 Jbeta primers that the PCR ran. Clones were sequenced by immunoSEQ multiplex PCR, and TCRdb holds only the in-frame ones, with some missing. The data contain more than 95,000 clones, 74% of them seen just once; the ten biggest clones take up approximately 3.9%. With regard to this clone: Its antigen is as yet unknown.

This chain connects TRBV10-1 to TRBJ2-3; 7 positions match TRBD2. The sample taken for sequencing was PBMCs. The receptor's source is a woman in her forties or fifties in good health and CMV-seropositive. This CDR3 is CASSAGVDTDTQYF. Here the CDR3 DNA reads TGCGCCAGCAGCGCGGGGGTTGACACAGATACGCAGTATTTT.